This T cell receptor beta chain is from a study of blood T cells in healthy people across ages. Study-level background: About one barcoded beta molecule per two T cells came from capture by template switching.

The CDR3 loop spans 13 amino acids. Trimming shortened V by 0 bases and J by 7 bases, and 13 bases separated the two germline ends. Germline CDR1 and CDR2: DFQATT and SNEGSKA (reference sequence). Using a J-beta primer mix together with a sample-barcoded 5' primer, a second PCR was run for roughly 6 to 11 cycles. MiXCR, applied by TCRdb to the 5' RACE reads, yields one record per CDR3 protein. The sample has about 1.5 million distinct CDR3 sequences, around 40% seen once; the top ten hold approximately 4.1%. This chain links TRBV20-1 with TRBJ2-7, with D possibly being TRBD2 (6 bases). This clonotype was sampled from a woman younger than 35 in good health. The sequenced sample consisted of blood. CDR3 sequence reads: CSAREDYYNEQYF. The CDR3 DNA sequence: TGCAGTGCTAGAGAGGACTACTACAATGAGCAGTACTTC.